This T cell receptor (beta chain) emerged from a study of identical twins. Trimming left V 8 bases short and J 3 bases short, with 14 bases between. Germline V gene lookup returns CDR1 MNHEY and CDR2 SVGEGT. This CDR3 comprises 13 residues. MiXCR, run by TCRdb on the 5' RACE reads, gives a single entry per CDR3 protein. This table holds roughly 500,000 distinct CDR3 sequences, around 20% found once. These data were also reused for a study on T cells expressing NK-cell markers. Per that paper: A few donors' CD3+CD56-NKG2C+ cells were dominated by the same clonotypes.

This TCR was recovered from a woman younger than 35 in good health. Material: CD4+ T cells sorted from blood. This sequence joins TRBV6-2 or TRBV6-3 and TRBJ2-7; TRBD1 might be the D (5 bases). CDR3 sequence (DNA): TGTGCCAGCGGGCAGGGCTTTTTCTACGAGCAGTACTTC. Translated, it gives CASGQGFFYEQYF.